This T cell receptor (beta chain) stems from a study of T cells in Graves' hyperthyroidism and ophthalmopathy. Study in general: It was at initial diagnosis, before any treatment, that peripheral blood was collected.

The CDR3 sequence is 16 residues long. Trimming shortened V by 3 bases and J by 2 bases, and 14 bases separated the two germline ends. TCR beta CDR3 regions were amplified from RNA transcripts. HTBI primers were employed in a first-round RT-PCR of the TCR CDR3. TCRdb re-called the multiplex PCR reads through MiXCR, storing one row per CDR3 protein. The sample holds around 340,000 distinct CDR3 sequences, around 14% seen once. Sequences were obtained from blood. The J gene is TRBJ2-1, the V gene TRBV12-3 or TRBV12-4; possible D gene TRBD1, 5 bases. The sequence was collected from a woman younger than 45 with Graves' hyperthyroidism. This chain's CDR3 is CASSFSGSQAYNEQFF. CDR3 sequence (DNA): TGTGCCAGCAGTTTTAGTGGCTCACAGGCCTACAATGAGCAGTTCTTC.